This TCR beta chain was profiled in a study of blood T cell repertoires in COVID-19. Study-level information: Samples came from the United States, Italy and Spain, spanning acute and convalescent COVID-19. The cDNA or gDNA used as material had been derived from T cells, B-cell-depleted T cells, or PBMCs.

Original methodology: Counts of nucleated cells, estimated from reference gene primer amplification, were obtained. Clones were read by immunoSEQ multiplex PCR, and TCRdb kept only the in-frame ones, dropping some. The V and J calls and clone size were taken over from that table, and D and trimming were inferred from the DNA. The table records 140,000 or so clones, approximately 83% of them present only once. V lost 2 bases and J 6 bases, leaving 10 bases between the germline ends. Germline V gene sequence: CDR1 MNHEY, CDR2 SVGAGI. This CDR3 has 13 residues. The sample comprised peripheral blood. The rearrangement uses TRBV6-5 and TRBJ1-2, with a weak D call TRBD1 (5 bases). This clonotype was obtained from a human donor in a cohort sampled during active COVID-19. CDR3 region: CASSYRQGHGYTF. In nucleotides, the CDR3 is TGTGCCAGCAGTTACCGGCAGGGCCATGGCTACACCTTC.